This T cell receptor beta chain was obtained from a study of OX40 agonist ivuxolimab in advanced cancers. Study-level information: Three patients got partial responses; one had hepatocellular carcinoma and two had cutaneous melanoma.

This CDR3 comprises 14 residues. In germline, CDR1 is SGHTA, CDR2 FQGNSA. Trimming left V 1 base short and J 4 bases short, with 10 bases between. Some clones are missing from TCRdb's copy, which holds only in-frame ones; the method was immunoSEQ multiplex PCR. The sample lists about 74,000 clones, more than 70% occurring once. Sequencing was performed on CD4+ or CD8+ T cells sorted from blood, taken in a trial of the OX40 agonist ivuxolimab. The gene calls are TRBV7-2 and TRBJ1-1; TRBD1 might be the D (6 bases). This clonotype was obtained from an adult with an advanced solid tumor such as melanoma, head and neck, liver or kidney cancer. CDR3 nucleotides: TGTGCCAGCAGCTTAGTGGGCAGGGGCACTGAAGCTTTCTTT. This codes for CASSLVGRGTEAFF. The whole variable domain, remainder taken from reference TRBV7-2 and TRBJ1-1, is GAGVSQSPSNKVTEKGKDVELRCDPISGHTALYWYRQSLGQGLEFLIYFQGNSAPDKSGLPSDRFSAERTGGSVSTLTIQRTQQEDSAVYLCASSLVGRGTEAFFGQGTRLTVV.